The 5 T cell receptor beta chains presented below share a single source sample, sequenced in a study of CD8 T cells in Susac syndrome. Random hexamers were used to reverse transcribe an amount of about 0.45 to 1 ug RNA. Via MiXCR, TCRdb re-called the immunoSEQ multiplex PCR reads, giving one row per CDR3 protein. The sample contains under 200,000 distinct CDR3 sequences, about 91% of which appear only once. The sequencing sample was made of CD4+ T cells from PBMCs. Every receptor here comes from a human donor with Susac syndrome.

The J gene is TRBJ2-6, the V gene TRBV14, with D unclear. The CDR3 loop spans 19 amino acids. The germline CDR1 and CDR2 sequences are SGHDN and FVKESK. Trimming stripped 1 base from V and 0 bases from J, with 16 bases between. The CDR3 DNA reads TGTGCCAGCAGCCAAGTCGCAAGGACCTTTATCTCTGGGGCCAACGTCCTGACTTTC. Translated, it gives CASSQVARTFISGANVLTF.

The rearrangement links TRBV12-3 or TRBV12-4 to TRBJ2-7; 11 nucleotides align to TRBD2. J was trimmed by 4 bases and V by 2 bases; bases with no gene match: 10. This CDR3 is 17 amino acids long. The CDR3 loop is CASSLQLGTSGKYEQYF. In DNA form, the CDR3 reads TGTGCCAGCAGTTTACAATTGGGGACTAGCGGAAAATACGAGCAGTACTTC.

CDR3 loop: CARNMWGPQETQYF. CDR3 DNA sequence: TGTGCCCGCAATATGTGGGGGCCGCAAGAGACCCAGTACTTC. The chain carries TRBV30 and TRBJ2-5, with D tentatively TRBD1 (6 bases). The ends were cut back, 8 bases at V and 2 bases at J, with 18 bases in the middle. The germline CDR1 and CDR2 sequences are GTSNPN and SVGIG (reference sequence). The CDR3 is 14 residues long.

The chain has TRBV6-1 and TRBJ2-1, with D unresolved. V lost 2 bases and J 5 bases, leaving 10 bases between the germline ends. CDR3 length: 14 residues. CDR1 MNHNS and CDR2 SASEGT come from the germline V gene. CDR3 sequence: CASSETGPHNEQFF. CDR3 DNA: TGTGCCAGCAGTGAAACCGGGCCACACAATGAGCAGTTCTTC.

The CDR3 sequence is CASSQALNGNTIYF. CDR3 sequence (DNA): TGCGCCAGCAGCCAAGCGCTGAACGGAAACACCATATATTTT. V gene TRBV4-1 combines with J gene TRBJ1-3; D unresolved. The germline V and J ends were trimmed by 1 base and 4 bases, with 8 bases remaining between them. The germline V gene has CDR1 MGHRA and CDR2 YSYEKL. This CDR3 is 14 amino acids long.